This T cell receptor beta chain was observed in a study of beta chain features in type 1 diabetes. Whole-study findings and limits: Sequencing used cDNA, and cells with high TCR expression could therefore be over-represented. Moderate but significant shortening of TCRB CDR3s was recorded in all four CD4+ subsets from Type 1 diabetes patients. The naive, central memory and Treg TCRB repertoires of patients appeared to be more similar to one another than those of healthy donors.

Sequencing targeted expressed TCRB transcripts, as all isolated RNA had been reverse transcribed. Here immunoSEQ multiplex PCR was the method, and the copy in TCRdb shows in-frame clones only, minus some. This sample carries over 200,000 clones, about a tenth of them seen once, and the ten largest clones take more than 0.015%. This clone appeared a few times. Its target is not known. J was trimmed by 5 bases and V by 4 bases; bases with no gene match: 6. CDR1 and CDR2 (germline): SGHRS, YFSETQ. The CDR3 totals 15 residues. Purity exceeded 95% in all sorted populations. The source of this sequence is a man aged 30 to 45 with type 1 diabetes. Material for sequencing was naive CD4+ T cells from blood. The genes are TRBV5-1 and TRBJ1-5; 10 nucleotides align to TRBD1. The CDR3 DNA is TGCGCCAGCAGCCCTACCGGGACAGGGGATCAGCCCCAGCATTTT. Encoded protein: CASSPTGTGDQPQHF.